The 25 T cell receptor beta chains listed next were all sequenced from one sample in a study of PD-L1 blockade in urothelial cancer. Time point given: peripheral blood 6 weeks after treatment start. Some clones are missing from TCRdb's copy, which holds only in-frame ones; the method was immunoSEQ multiplex PCR. In the table there are about 29,000 clones, around four fifths of which are singletons. Sequencing used PBMCs, obtained around atezolizumab (anti-PD-L1) treatment. These receptors came from an older man with urothelial cancer.

The V call is TRBV9, the J call TRBJ2-5, with a weak D call TRBD1 (6 bases). The V end was cut by 4 bases, the J end by 5 bases, with 18 bases between. Germline V gene lookup returns CDR1 SGDLS and CDR2 YYNGEE. CDR3 length equals 15 residues. The CDR3, as DNA: TGTGCCAGCAGCACCCGTACCCCTAGGGGGGAGACCCAGTACTTC. Translated, it gives CASSTRTPRGETQYF.

The chain uses TRBV23-1 and TRBJ2-7; 7 bases align to TRBD1. TRBV23-1 is reported as an ORF; its role is uncertain. The CDR3 runs to 15 residues. Unmatched junction bases numbered 6, after V lost 2 bases and J lost 2 bases. This CDR3 is CASSQIRDSTYEQYF. CDR3 DNA: TGCGCCAGCAGTCAAATTCGGGACAGTACCTACGAGCAGTACTTC.

The chain uses TRBV5-1 and TRBJ2-2; D uncertain. In germline, CDR1 is SGHRS, CDR2 YFSETQ. The CDR3 extends over 12 amino acids. Trimming removed 0 bases from V and 6 bases from J, with 3 bases in between. CDR3 region: CASSLGAGELFF. CDR3 sequence (DNA): TGCGCCAGCAGCTTGGGAGCCGGGGAGCTGTTTTTT.

The chain employs TRBV5-1 and TRBJ2-2; no clear D gene. There are 12 residues in the CDR3. The germline gives CDR1 SGHRS, CDR2 YFSETQ. V was cut by 0 bases and J by 7 bases, with 4 bases left in between. In nucleotides, the CDR3 is TGCGCCAGCAGCTTGGGGAGCGGGGAGCTGTTTTTT. This translates into CASSLGSGELFF.

The chain recombines TRBV18 with TRBJ2-5; possibly TRBD2 for D (6 bases). V dropped 5 bases and J dropped 3 bases, with 13 bases sitting between them. The germline V gene has CDR1 KGHSH and CDR2 LQKENI. The CDR3 length is 14 residues. CDR3 amino acids: CASSTGGRKETQYF. DNA for the CDR3: TGTGCCAGCTCAACCGGGGGACGGAAAGAGACCCAGTACTTC.

CDR3 in DNA: TGTGCCAGCAGCTTAAGGCCAGCGGGAGTGGGAACAGATACGCAGTATTTT. Translated, it gives CASSLRPAGVGTDTQYF. V is TRBV7-6 and J is TRBJ2-3, with TRBD2 identical over 8 bases. The CDR3 length is 17 residues. Germline CDR1 SGHVS, CDR2 FNYEAQ. J was trimmed by 3 bases and V by 2 bases; bases with no gene match: 10.

The genes are TRBV6-6 and TRBJ2-2, with 8 positions matching TRBD1. Per the germline V gene, CDR1 is MNHNY and CDR2 is SVGAGI (reference sequence). V dropped 8 bases and J dropped 0; count of bases not matched to a gene: 8. The CDR3 contains 16 residues. The CDR3 coding sequence is TGTGCCAGCGGGTCTGCAGGGGGCGCGAACACCGGGGAGCTGTTTTTT. Protein sequence: CASGSAGGANTGELFF.

This clone was observed a few times. This rearrangement joins TRBV25-1 to TRBJ2-2, with TRBD2 identical over 8 bases. Looked up from germline, CDR1 is MGHDK and CDR2 is SYGVNS. Trimming removed 5 bases from V and 3 bases from J; junction bases left unmatched: 8. This CDR3 spans 16 amino acids. CDR3: CASSKRGGWDTGELFF. CDR3 sequence (DNA): TGTGCCAGCAGTAAACGCGGGGGGTGGGACACCGGGGAGCTGTTTTTT.

The chain is built from TRBV2 and TRBJ2-2; 7 nucleotides line up with TRBD1. V shed 8 bases, J shed 0 bases, and the junction held 6 bases outside the gene matches. The CDR3 contains 15 residues. CDR1 and CDR2 from the germline V gene are SNHLY and FYNNEI. DNA for the CDR3: TGTGCCAGCTTCCGCGGACAGGCGAACACCGGGGAGCTGTTTTTT. Amino acid sequence: CASFRGQANTGELFF.

This clone was seen just once. The chain joins TRBV20-1 to TRBJ2-5; D remains ambiguous. The CDR3 has 11 amino acids. V lost 6 bases and J lost 3, with 8 bases in between. Germline V lookup: CDR1 DFQATT, CDR2 SNEGSKA (reference sequence). The CDR3 DNA reads TGCAGTGCCGGAGTTGAAGAGACCCAGTACTTC. It specifies CSAGVEETQYF.

This chain uses TRBV30 with TRBJ1-2; D is uncertain. CDR1 is GTSNPN and CDR2 is SVGIG in the germline V gene (reference sequence). The ends were cut back, 3 bases at V and 0 bases at J, with 8 bases in the middle. The CDR3 is made up of 13 amino acids. CDR3 in amino acids: CAWSPSANYGYTF. CDR3 bases: TGTGCCTGGAGCCCGTCAGCTAACTATGGCTACACCTTC.

V is TRBV5-4 and J is TRBJ1-6; D uncertain. The CDR3 contains 14 residues. Trimming cost V 3 bases and J 9 bases, with 13 bases left between them. Germline-derived CDR1 and CDR2 are SGHNT and YYREEE (reference sequence). CDR3 bases: TGTGCCAGCAGCTATAGGGAGTTAAGTTCACCCCTCCACTTT. This translates into CASSYRELSSPLHF.

This clone was recorded a few times. The chain combines TRBV5-1 with TRBJ2-7; a possible D gene is TRBD1 (6 bases). Trimming left V 4 bases short and J 3 bases short, with 14 bases between. The CDR3 totals 14 residues. Germline CDR1 is SGHRS and CDR2 is YFSETQ. As DNA, the CDR3 is TGCGCCAGCAGCCAACAGGGTTACAACTACGAGCAGTACTTC. It yields the protein CASSQQGYNYEQYF.

The chain joins TRBV5-1 to TRBJ1-2, with D perhaps matching TRBD1 (5 bases). V was trimmed by 0 bases and J by 7 bases, leaving 16 bases between them. The CDR3 loop spans 15 amino acids. CDR1 SGHRS and CDR2 YFSETQ come from the germline V gene. Here the CDR3 DNA reads TGCGCCAGCAGCTTGGGGGAGGGGACGTTCGGTGGCTACACCTTC. Encoded protein: CASSLGEGTFGGYTF.

This clone was recorded once. The gene calls are TRBV5-1 and TRBJ2-7; 11 bases align to TRBD1. CDR1 and CDR2 from the germline V gene are SGHRS and YFSETQ. The CDR3 length is 14 residues. V was pared by 5 bases and J by 5 bases, with 6 bases of the junction left unmatched. The CDR3 DNA sequence: TGCGCCAGCAGACTTGGGGACAGGGGGGACGAGCAGTACTTC. This encodes CASRLGDRGDEQYF.

The CDR3 region has the DNA TGTGCCAGCAGTTCAACCGGGAGCACGCCAGATACGCAGTATTTT. The encoded protein is CASSSTGSTPDTQYF. This chain uses TRBV9 with TRBJ2-3; tentative D call: TRBD2 (6 bases). Trimming stripped 5 bases from V and 4 bases from J, with 17 bases between. In germline, CDR1 is SGDLS, CDR2 YYNGEE. The CDR3 extends over 15 amino acids.

The chain combines TRBV28 with TRBJ2-1, with a possible D match to TRBD1 (6 bases). Germline loops: CDR1 MDHEN, CDR2 SYDVKM. V lost 5 bases, J lost 4 bases, and 12 bases lay in between. The CDR3 is 14 residues long. CDR3 bases: TGTGCCAGCAGTCCCCCCGACAGGTACAATGAGCAGTTCTTC. This codes for CASSPPDRYNEQFF.

The chain joins TRBV28 to TRBJ2-5; a weak D match, TRBD2 (6 bases). The length of the CDR3 is 13 residues. V was shortened by 7 bases and J by 5 bases, with 14 bases between the two germline ends. The germline gives CDR1 MDHEN, CDR2 SYDVKM. CDR3 residues: CASTLGGTETQYF. CDR3 nucleotide sequence: TGTGCCAGCACCTTGGGGGGTACGGAGACCCAGTACTTC.

J is TRBJ2-7 and V is TRBV5-1, with D unclear. V was pared by 0 bases and J by 3 bases, with 4 bases between. Germline CDR1 and CDR2: SGHRS and YFSETQ. This CDR3 comprises 12 residues. CDR3 in amino acids: CASSLDFYEQYF. CDR3 in DNA: TGCGCCAGCAGCTTGGACTTCTACGAGCAGTACTTC.

The V and J genes are TRBV7-2 and TRBJ1-1; D ambiguous. The CDR3 loop spans 15 amino acids. V was clipped by 2 bases and J by 4 bases, with 14 bases between them. Germline V gene data show CDR1 as SGHTA and CDR2 as FQGNSA. CDR3 residues: CASSLTGGSGTEAFF. CDR3 nucleotide sequence: TGTGCCAGCAGCTTAACGGGCGGGTCGGGCACTGAAGCTTTCTTT.

This clone was counted a single time. The V gene is TRBV28, the J gene TRBJ1-2; 7 nucleotides agree with TRBD1. The length of the CDR3 is 11 residues. Germline CDR1 and CDR2: MDHEN and SYDVKM. The ends lost 8 bases at V and 8 bases at J; junction bases unmatched: 5. The CDR3 bases are TGTGCCAGCTACAGGGGCGGGGGCTACACCTTC. It codes for CASYRGGGYTF.

The chain links TRBV6-5 to TRBJ2-1, with TRBD2 identical over 8 bases. With V trimmed by 6 bases and J by 7 bases, 5 bases remained unmatched. The CDR3 runs 13 residues. Germline V gene data show CDR1 as MNHEY and CDR2 as SVGAGI. The CDR3 loop is CASRASGGNEQFF. DNA for the CDR3: TGTGCCAGCAGAGCTTCGGGGGGGAATGAGCAGTTCTTC.

This clone was recorded a few times. V and J are TRBV27 and TRBJ2-5, with 10 bases fitting TRBD1. The CDR3 loop spans 15 amino acids. CDR1 MNHEY and CDR2 SMNVEV come from the germline V gene (reference sequence). After removal of 6 bases from V and 5 bases from J, the junction contained 9 bases not matched to a gene. The DNA for the CDR3 is TGTGCCAGCAGCCCAACCCCGGGACAGGGGGAGACCCAGTACTTC. The encoded protein is CASSPTPGQGETQYF.

The chain combines TRBV7-3 with TRBJ2-2; D uncertain. V was pared by 2 bases and J by 6 bases, with 7 bases between. The CDR3 totals 13 residues. Germline V lookup: CDR1 SGHTA, CDR2 FQGTGA. The CDR3 spells CASSLRPPGELFF. Written as DNA, the CDR3 is TGTGCCAGCAGCTTACGTCCCCCCGGGGAGCTGTTTTTT.

This sequence joins TRBV9 and TRBJ1-2, with D possibly being TRBD1 (6 bases). V was shortened by 3 bases and J by 0 bases, with 15 bases between the two germline ends. CDR3 length equals 16 residues. Germline V gives CDR1 SGDLS, CDR2 YYNGEE. CDR3 sequence (DNA): TGTGCCAGCAGCGAGGGGCAGGGGCCTTCTAACTATGGCTACACCTTC. Amino acids: CASSEGQGPSNYGYTF.